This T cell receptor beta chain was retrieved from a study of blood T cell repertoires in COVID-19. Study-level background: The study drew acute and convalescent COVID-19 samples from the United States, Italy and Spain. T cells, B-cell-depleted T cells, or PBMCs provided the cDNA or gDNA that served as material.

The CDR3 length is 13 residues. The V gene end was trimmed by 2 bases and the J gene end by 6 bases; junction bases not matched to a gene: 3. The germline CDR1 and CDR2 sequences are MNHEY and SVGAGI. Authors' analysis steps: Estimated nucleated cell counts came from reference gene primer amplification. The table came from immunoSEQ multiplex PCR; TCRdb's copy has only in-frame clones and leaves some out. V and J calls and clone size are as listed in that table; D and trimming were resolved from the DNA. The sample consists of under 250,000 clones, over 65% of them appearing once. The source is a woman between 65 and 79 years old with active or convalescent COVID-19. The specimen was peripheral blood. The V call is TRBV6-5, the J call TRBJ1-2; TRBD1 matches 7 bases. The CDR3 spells CASSYRTGDGYTF. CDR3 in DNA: TGTGCCAGCAGTTACCGAACAGGGGATGGCTACACCTTC.